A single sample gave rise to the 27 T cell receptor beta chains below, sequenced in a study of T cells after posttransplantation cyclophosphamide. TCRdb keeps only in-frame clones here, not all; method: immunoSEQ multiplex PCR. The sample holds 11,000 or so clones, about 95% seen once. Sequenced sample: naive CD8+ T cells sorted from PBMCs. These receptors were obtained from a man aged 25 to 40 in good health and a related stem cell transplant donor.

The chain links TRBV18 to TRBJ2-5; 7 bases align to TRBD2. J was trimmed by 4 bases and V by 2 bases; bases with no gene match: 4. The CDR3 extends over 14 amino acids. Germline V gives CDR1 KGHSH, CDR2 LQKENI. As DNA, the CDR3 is TGTGCCAGCTCACCAGGACTAGATTTAGAGACCCAGTACTTC. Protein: CASSPGLDLETQYF.

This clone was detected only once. This CDR3 is CASSLIAVDEQFF. CDR3 nucleotides: TGTGCCAGCAGCTTAATAGCGGTAGATGAGCAGTTCTTC. This sequence joins TRBV7-9 and TRBJ2-1; possible D gene TRBD2, 6 bases. The CDR3 is made up of 13 amino acids. V lost 2 bases and J 8 bases, leaving 10 bases between the germline ends. CDR1 and CDR2 from the germline V gene are SEHNR and FQNEAQ (reference sequence). Combining the CDR3 with reference TRBV7-9 and TRBJ2-1 gives the whole variable domain DTGVSQNPRHKITKRGQNVTFRCDPISEHNRLYWYRQTLGQGPEFLTYFQNEAQLEKSRLLSDRFSAERPKGSFSTLEIQRTEQGDSAMYLCASSLIAVDEQFFGPGTRLTVL.

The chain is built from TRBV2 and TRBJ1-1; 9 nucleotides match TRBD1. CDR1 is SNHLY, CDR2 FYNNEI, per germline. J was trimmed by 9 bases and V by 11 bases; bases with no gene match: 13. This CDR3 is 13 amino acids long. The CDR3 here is CAHIKGTGIKAFF. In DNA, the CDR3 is TGTGCCCACATAAAGGGGACAGGGATTAAAGCTTTCTTT.

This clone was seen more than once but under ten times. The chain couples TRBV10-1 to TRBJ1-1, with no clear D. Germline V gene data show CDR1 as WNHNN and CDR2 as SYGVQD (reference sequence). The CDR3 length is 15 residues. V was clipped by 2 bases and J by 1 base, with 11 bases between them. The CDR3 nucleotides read TGCGCCAGCAGTGAGAGTGGGCTTGGGAACACTGAAGCTTTCTTT. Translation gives CASSESGLGNTEAFF.

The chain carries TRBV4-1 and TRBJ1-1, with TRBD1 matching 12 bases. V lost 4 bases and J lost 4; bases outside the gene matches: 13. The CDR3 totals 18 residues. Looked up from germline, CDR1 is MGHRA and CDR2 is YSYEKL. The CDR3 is CASSPLGTGGEDSTEAFF. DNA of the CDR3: TGCGCCAGCAGCCCGCTGGGGACAGGGGGCGAGGATAGCACTGAAGCTTTCTTT.

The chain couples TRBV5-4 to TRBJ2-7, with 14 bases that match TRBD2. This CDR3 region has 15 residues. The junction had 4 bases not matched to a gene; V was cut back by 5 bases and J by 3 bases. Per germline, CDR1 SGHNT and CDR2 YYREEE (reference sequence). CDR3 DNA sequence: TGTGCCAGCAGTCCAGGACTAGCGGGGGGCTACGAGCAGTACTTC. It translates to CASSPGLAGGYEQYF. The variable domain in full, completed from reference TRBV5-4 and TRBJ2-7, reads ETGVTQSPTHLIKTRGQQVTLRCSSQSGHNTVSWYQQALGQGPQFIFQYYREEENGRGNFPPRFSGLQFPNYSSELNVNALELDDSALYLCASSPGLAGGYEQYFGPGTRLTVT.

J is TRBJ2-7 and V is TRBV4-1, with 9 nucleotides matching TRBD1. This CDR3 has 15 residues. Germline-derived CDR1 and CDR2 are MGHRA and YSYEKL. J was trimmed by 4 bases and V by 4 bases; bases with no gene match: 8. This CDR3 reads CASSLHRDRDYEQYF. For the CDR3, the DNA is TGCGCCAGCAGCCTCCACCGGGACAGGGATTACGAGCAGTACTTC.

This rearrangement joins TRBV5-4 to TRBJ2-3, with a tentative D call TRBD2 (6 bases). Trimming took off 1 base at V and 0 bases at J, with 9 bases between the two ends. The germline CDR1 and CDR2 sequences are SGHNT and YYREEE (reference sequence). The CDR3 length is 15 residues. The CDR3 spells CASSLKGTSTDTQYF. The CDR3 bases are TGTGCCAGCAGCTTGAAGGGGACTAGCACAGATACGCAGTATTTT.

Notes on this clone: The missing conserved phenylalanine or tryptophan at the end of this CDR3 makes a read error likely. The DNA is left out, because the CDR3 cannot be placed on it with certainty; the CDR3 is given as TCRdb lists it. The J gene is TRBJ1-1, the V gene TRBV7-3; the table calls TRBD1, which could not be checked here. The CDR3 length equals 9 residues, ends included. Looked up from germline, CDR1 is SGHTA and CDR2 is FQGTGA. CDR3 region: CASSPSDSC.

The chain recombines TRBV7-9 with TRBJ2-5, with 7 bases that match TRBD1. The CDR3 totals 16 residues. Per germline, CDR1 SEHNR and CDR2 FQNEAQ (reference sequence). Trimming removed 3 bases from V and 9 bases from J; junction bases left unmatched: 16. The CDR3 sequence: CASSFFGQDVSWAQYF. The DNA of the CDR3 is TGTGCCAGCAGCTTTTTTGGACAGGATGTTTCATGGGCCCAGTACTTC.

For the CDR3, the DNA is TGTGCCATCAGACTAGCGGGGGGCACGGATGAGCAGTTCTTC. Translation gives CAIRLAGGTDEQFF. The chain uses TRBV10-3 and TRBJ2-1; 12 bases are a match to TRBD2. CDR1 and CDR2 (germline): ENHRY, SYGVKD. The ends lost 6 bases at V and 8 bases at J; junction bases unmatched: 5. CDR3 size: 14 residues.

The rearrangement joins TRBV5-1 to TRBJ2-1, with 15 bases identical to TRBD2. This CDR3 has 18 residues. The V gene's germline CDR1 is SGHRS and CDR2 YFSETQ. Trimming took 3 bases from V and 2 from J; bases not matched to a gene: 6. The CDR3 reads CASSSGTSGGMTYNEQFF. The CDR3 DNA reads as TGCGCCAGCAGCTCCGGGACTAGCGGGGGGATGACCTACAATGAGCAGTTCTTC.

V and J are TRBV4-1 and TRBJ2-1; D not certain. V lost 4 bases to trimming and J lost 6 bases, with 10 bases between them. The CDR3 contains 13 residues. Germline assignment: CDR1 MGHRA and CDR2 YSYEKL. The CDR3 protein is CASSREAPNEQFF. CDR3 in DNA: TGCGCCAGCAGCCGTGAGGCTCCCAATGAGCAGTTCTTC.

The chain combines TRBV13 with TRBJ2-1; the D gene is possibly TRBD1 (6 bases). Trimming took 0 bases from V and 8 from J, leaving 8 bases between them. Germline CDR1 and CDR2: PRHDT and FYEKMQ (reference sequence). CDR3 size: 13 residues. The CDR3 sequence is CASSLGQGDEQFF. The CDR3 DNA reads TGTGCCAGCAGCTTAGGACAGGGCGATGAGCAGTTCTTC.

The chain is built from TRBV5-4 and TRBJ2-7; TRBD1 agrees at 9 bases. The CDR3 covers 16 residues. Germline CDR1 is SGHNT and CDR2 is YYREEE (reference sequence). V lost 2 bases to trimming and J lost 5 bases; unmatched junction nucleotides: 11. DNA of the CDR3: TGTGCCAGCAGCTTCCACCCCGGGACAGGGAGGCACGAGCAGTACTTC. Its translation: CASSFHPGTGRHEQYF.

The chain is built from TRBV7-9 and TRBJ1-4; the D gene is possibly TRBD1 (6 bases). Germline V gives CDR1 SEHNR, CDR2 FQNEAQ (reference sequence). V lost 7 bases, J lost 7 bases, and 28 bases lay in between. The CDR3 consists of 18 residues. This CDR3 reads CASTQKSASGTYSEKLFF. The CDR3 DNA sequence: TGTGCCAGCACCCAAAAGAGTGCGTCCGGGACATACAGTGAAAAACTGTTTTTT. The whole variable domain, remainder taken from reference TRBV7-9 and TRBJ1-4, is DTGVSQNPRHKITKRGQNVTFRCDPISEHNRLYWYRQTLGQGPEFLTYFQNEAQLEKSRLLSDRFSAERPKGSFSTLEIQRTEQGDSAMYLCASTQKSASGTYSEKLFFGSGTQLSVL.

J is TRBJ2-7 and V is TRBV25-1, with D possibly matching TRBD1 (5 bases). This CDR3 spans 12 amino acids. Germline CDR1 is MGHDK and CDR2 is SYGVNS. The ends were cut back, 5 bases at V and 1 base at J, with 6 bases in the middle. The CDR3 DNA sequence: TGTGCCAGCAGTAACAGGTCCTACGAGCAGTACTTC. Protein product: CASSNRSYEQYF.

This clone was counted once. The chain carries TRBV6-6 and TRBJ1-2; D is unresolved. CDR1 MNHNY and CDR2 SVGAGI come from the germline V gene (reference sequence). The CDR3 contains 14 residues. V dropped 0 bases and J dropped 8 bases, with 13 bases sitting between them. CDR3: CASSYSGEVRGYTF. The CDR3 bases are TGTGCCAGCAGTTACTCCGGGGAAGTAAGGGGCTACACCTTC.

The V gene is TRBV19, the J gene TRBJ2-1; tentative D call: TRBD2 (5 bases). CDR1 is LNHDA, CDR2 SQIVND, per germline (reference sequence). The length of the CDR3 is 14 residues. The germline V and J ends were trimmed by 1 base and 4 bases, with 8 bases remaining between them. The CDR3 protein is CASSIVGLYNEQFF. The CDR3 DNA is TGTGCCAGTAGTATAGTCGGACTGTACAATGAGCAGTTCTTC.

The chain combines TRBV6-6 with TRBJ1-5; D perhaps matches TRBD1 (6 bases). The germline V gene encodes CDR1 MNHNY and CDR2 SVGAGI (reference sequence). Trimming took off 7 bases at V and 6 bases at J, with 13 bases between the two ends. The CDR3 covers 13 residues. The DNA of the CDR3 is TGTGCCAGCAACTTGGGCAGGGGTCAGCCCCAGCATTTT. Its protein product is CASNLGRGQPQHF.

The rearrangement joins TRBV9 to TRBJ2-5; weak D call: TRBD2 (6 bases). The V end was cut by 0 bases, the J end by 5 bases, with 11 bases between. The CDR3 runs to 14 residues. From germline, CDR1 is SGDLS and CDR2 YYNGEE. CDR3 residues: CASSVGGGGETQYF. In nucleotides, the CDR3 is TGTGCCAGCAGCGTAGGGGGAGGTGGGGAGACCCAGTACTTC.

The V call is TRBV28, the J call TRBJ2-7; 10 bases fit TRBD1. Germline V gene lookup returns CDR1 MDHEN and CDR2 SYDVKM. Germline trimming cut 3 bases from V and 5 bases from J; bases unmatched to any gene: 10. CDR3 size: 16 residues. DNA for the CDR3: TGTGCCAGCAGTTTTCCCACCGACAGGGGGCAGGACGAGCAGTACTTC. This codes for CASSFPTDRGQDEQYF.

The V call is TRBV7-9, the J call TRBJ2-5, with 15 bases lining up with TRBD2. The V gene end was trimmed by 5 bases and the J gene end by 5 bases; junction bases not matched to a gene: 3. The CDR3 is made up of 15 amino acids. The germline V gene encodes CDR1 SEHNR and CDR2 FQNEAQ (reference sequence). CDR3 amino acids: CASSLGTSGGETQYF. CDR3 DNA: TGTGCCAGCAGCCTCGGGACTAGCGGGGGGGAGACCCAGTACTTC. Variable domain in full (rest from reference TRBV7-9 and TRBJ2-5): DTGVSQNPRHKITKRGQNVTFRCDPISEHNRLYWYRQTLGQGPEFLTYFQNEAQLEKSRLLSDRFSAERPKGSFSTLEIQRTEQGDSAMYLCASSLGTSGGETQYFGPGTRLLVL.

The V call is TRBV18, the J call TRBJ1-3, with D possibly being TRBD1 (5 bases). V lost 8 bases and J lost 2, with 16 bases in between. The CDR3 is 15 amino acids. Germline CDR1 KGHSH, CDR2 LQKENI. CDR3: CASPAEGVPGNTIYF. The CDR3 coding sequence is TGTGCCAGCCCGGCAGAAGGGGTCCCTGGAAACACCATATATTTT.

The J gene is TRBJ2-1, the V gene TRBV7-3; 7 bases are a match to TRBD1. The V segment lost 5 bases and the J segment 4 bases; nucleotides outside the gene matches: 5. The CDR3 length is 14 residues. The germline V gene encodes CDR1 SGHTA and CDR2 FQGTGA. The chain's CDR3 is CASSPGGYYNEQFF. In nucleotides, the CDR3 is TGTGCCAGCAGCCCAGGGGGTTATTACAATGAGCAGTTCTTC. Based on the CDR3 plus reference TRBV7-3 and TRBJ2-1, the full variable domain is GAGVSQTPSNKVTEKGKYVELRCDPISGHTALYWYRQSLGQGPEFLIYFQGTGAADDSGLPNDRFFAVRPEGSVSTLKIQRTERGDSAVYLCASSPGGYYNEQFFGPGTRLTVL.

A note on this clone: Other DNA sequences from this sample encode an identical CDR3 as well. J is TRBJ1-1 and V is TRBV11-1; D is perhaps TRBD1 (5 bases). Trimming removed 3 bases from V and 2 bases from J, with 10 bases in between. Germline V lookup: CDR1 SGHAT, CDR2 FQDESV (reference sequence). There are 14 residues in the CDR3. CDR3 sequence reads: CASSFRQGNTEAFF. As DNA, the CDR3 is TGTGCCAGCAGCTTCCGTCAGGGAAACACTGAAGCTTTCTTT. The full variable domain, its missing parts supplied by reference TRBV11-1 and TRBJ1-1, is EAEVAQSPRYKITEKSQAVAFWCDPISGHATLYWYRQILGQGPELLVQFQDESVVDDSQLPKDRFSAERLKGVDSTLKIQPAELGDSAMYLCASSFRQGNTEAFFGQGTRLTVV.

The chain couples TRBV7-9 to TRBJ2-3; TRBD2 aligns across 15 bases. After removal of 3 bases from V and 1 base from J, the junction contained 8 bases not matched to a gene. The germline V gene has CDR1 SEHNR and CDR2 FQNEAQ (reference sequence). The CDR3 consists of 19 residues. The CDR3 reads CASSFGLAGGHWGTDTQYF. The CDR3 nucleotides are TGTGCCAGCAGCTTCGGACTAGCGGGGGGGCATTGGGGCACAGATACGCAGTATTTT.